This T cell receptor (beta chain) is drawn from a study of blood T cell repertoires in COVID-19. Overall study: Sources were T cells, B-cell-depleted T cells, or PBMCs; the material itself was cDNA or gDNA.

This CDR3 has 14 amino acids. V was shortened by 0 bases and J by 3 bases, with 9 bases between the two germline ends. Germline loops: CDR1 MNHNS, CDR2 SASEGT. This clone turned up a few times. Profiled with immunoSEQ multiplex PCR; TCRdb holds only in-frame clones, not every one. The sample contains 120,000 to 150,000 clones, approximately 88% of which appear only once. This TCR was recovered from a human donor in a cohort sampled during active COVID-19. Sequencing was carried out using peripheral blood. The V call is TRBV6-1, the J call TRBJ2-7; D is undetermined. This CDR3 is CASSEATNNYEQYF. The CDR3 nucleotides are TGTGCCAGCAGTGAAGCGACAAACAACTACGAGCAGTACTTC.